The entry below describes one T cell receptor beta chain. Its specificity is unknown. Single viable CD3+CD4+CD8-CD45RO+ cells were sorted as the memory CD4+ T cells. Serostatus was set by detecting CMV pp150, pp28, p38, p52 IgG. Produced via immunoSEQ multiplex PCR; TCRdb's table is partial and in-frame only. The table shows about 92,000 clones, with approximately 80% occurring only once. The data are from a study of memory CD4+ T cells and cytomegalovirus serostatus. Overall study: Healthy Belgian adult donors included several CMV-positive and 24 CMV-negative people.

Germline CDR1 and CDR2: SEHNR and FQNEAQ (reference sequence). The CDR3 length is 14 residues. The V end lost 7 bases, the J end lost 0 bases, and 11 bases lay between the germline ends. Study findings and constraints: The CMV-associated TCR signature appears largely within the CD4+ memory repertoire. CD4+ memory repertoires contained about two fifths of the 164 reported CMV TCRbeta sequences.

The chain links TRBV7-9 to TRBJ2-3, with a possible D match to TRBD2 (5 bases). The sequence derives from an adult in good health and CMV-seropositive. The sample comprised memory CD4+ T cells from blood. As DNA, the CDR3 is TGTGCCAGCACACCATCGGGGAGCACAGATACGCAGTATTTT. Its translation is CASTPSGSTDTQYF.